A single sample is the source of the 27 T cell receptor beta chains below, sequenced in a study of monozygotic twins with inflammatory bowel disease. TCRdb reanalyzed the 5' RACE reads, giving one entry per CDR3 protein sequence and no DNA. The specimen's table records 88,000 or so distinct CDR3 sequences. Material for sequencing was blood. These receptor sequences come from a human donor with ulcerative colitis or Crohn's disease, or a healthy co-twin of an affected twin (not recorded which).

The chain has TRBV20-1 and TRBJ2-3; TCRdb returns TRBD1, unconfirmable since there is no DNA. The CDR3 length is 14 residues. Germline V gene sequence: CDR1 DFQATT, CDR2 SNEGSKA (reference sequence). CDR3 sequence: CSAIRDTSTDTQYF.

The V call is TRBV27, the J call TRBJ1-5. This CDR3 has 13 residues. CDR1 is MNHEY and CDR2 is SMNVEV in the germline V gene (reference sequence). The CDR3 protein is CASSLSEAQPQHF.

The chain uses TRBV20-1 and TRBJ1-4. Germline V gives CDR1 DFQATT, CDR2 SNEGSKA (reference sequence). This CDR3 spans 14 amino acids. The CDR3 loop is CSALQRRHMGKLFF.

The V and J genes are TRBV5-1 and TRBJ1-1. The CDR3 contains 17 residues. The germline gives CDR1 SGHRS, CDR2 YFSETQ. The CDR3 sequence: CASSFEGSGPLKTEAFF.

This chain connects TRBV6-2 or TRBV6-3 to TRBJ2-7. The CDR3 contains 13 residues. CDR1 and CDR2 (germline): MNHEY, SVGEGT. The CDR3 sequence: CASSYLESYEQYF.

The CDR3 spells CASSLQPLFDTQYF. The V gene is TRBV12-3 or TRBV12-4, the J gene TRBJ2-3; the TCRdb D gene call, TRBD1, has no DNA to confirm it. The CDR3 consists of 14 residues.

The genes are TRBV3-1 and TRBJ2-7; with no DNA, the TCRdb D assignment of TRBD1 cannot be verified. Per the germline V gene, CDR1 is LGHDT and CDR2 is YNNKEL (reference sequence). The CDR3 loop spans 12 amino acids. CDR3 protein: CASSRQFYEQYF.

The chain combines TRBV5-1 with TRBJ1-1; TCRdb picks TRBD1, but there is no DNA to check that call. The CDR3 extends over 18 amino acids. Germline assignment: CDR1 SGHRS and CDR2 YFSETQ. CDR3 in amino acids: CASSVPLRRGQSNTEAFF.

The chain employs TRBV6-1 and TRBJ1-2. The CDR3 covers 16 residues. Germline loops: CDR1 MNHNS, CDR2 SASEGT. The CDR3 loop is CASSEVGRSVKYGYTF.

This sequence joins TRBV18 and TRBJ2-1. The length of the CDR3 is 16 residues. CDR1 and CDR2 from the germline V gene are KGHSH and LQKENI. The CDR3 is CASSPDIQSSYNEQFF.

This chain links TRBV9 with TRBJ2-6. Germline V gives CDR1 SGDLS, CDR2 YYNGEE. The CDR3 loop spans 15 amino acids. The CDR3 sequence is CASSVNLGGANVLTF.

The CDR3 sequence is CASRTGVTGELFF. The chain is built from TRBV7-7 and TRBJ2-2. Germline loops: CDR1 SSHAT, CDR2 FNYEAQ (reference sequence). The CDR3 sequence is 13 residues long. Together with reference TRBV7-7 and TRBJ2-2, the CDR3 gives the full variable domain: GAGVSQSPRYKVTKRGQDVTLRCDPISSHATLYWYQQALGQGPEFLTYFNYEAQPDKSGLPSDRFSAERPEGSISTLTIQRTEQRDSAMYRCASRTGVTGELFFGEGSRLTVL.

This chain connects TRBV19 to TRBJ1-6. This CDR3 spans 15 amino acids. CDR1 LNHDA and CDR2 SQIVND come from the germline V gene (reference sequence). The CDR3: CASSGGKLENSPLHF.

The chain is built from TRBV9 and TRBJ2-2; the TCRdb call, TRBD1, lacks DNA for checking. The CDR3 is 17 amino acids. Germline V CDR1 and CDR2: SGDLS, YYNGEE. The CDR3 here is CASSPPPDRGGTGELFF.

The chain employs TRBV29-1 and TRBJ1-1. The length of the CDR3 is 11 residues. Germline V gives CDR1 SQVTM, CDR2 ANQGSEA. CDR3 residues: CSVEINTEAFF.

The genes are TRBV14 and TRBJ2-1; the D call from TCRdb, TRBD1, cannot be confirmed without DNA. The CDR3 runs to 16 residues. Germline-derived CDR1 and CDR2 are SGHDN and FVKESK. CDR3 loop: CASSPITGTGGRPQFF.

The chain links TRBV20-1 to TRBJ1-4; TCRdb outputs TRBD1, but without DNA this stays unchecked. The CDR3 loop spans 15 amino acids. Germline CDR1 DFQATT, CDR2 SNEGSKA (reference sequence). This CDR3 reads CSARDDRGRREKLFF.

The V gene is TRBV2, the J gene TRBJ2-6; TCRdb designates TRBD1, a call that cannot be tested without DNA. The CDR3 has 18 residues. Germline lookup yields CDR1 SNHLY and CDR2 FYNNEI. The CDR3 sequence: CASSPRTVTVSGANVLTF.

The chain carries TRBV3-1 and TRBJ1-5; TCRdb outputs TRBD1, but without DNA this stays unchecked. The CDR3 runs to 15 residues. The V gene's germline CDR1 is LGHDT and CDR2 YNNKEL (reference sequence). CDR3 sequence reads: CASSRQGMGNQPQHF.

V gene TRBV19 combines with J gene TRBJ2-7; the TRBD1 assignment by TCRdb is unverifiable without DNA. The length of the CDR3 is 12 residues. Germline CDR1 is LNHDA and CDR2 is SQIVND (reference sequence). Here the CDR3 reads CASTRGTYEQYF. Based on the CDR3 plus reference TRBV19 and TRBJ2-7, the full variable domain is DGGITQSPKYLFRKEGQNVTLSCEQNLNHDAMYWYRQDPGQGLRLIYYSQIVNDFQKGDIAEGYSVSREKKESFPLTVTSAQKNPTAFYLCASTRGTYEQYFGPGTRLTVT.

The genes are TRBV6-6 and TRBJ1-4. The germline V gene encodes CDR1 MNHNY and CDR2 SVGAGI (reference sequence). This CDR3 has 14 amino acids. The CDR3: CASGGATANEKLFF.

This chain links TRBV7-9 with TRBJ2-7. Germline V gene sequence: CDR1 SEHNR, CDR2 FQNEAQ (reference sequence). CDR3 length equals 13 residues. CDR3 protein: CASSFPQYYEQYF.

V usage is TRBV20-1 and J usage is TRBJ2-1; no DNA is available, so the TRBD1 call from TCRdb remains unchecked. This CDR3 contains 14 residues. CDR1 and CDR2 from the germline V gene are DFQATT and SNEGSKA (reference sequence). CDR3 sequence: CSADSGQGLGEQFF.

The rearrangement joins TRBV3-1 to TRBJ1-5. Germline CDR1 LGHDT, CDR2 YNNKEL (reference sequence). CDR3 size: 13 residues. CDR3 loop: CASSQALNQPQHF.

V gene TRBV5-1 combines with J gene TRBJ1-2; TCRdb lists TRBD1, though no DNA is available to test this call. Per the germline V gene, CDR1 is SGHRS and CDR2 is YFSETQ. This CDR3 comprises 15 residues. The CDR3 sequence: CASSWTPQSQGGDTF.

The J gene is TRBJ1-1, the V gene TRBV29-1; the TRBD1 assignment by TCRdb is unverifiable without DNA. This CDR3 contains 13 residues. CDR1 and CDR2 (germline): SQVTM, ANQGSEA. The CDR3 spells CSVRNGQGSEAFF.

J is TRBJ1-1 and V is TRBV7-9; the TCRdb D gene call, TRBD1, has no DNA to confirm it. Per the germline V gene, CDR1 is SEHNR and CDR2 is FQNEAQ (reference sequence). The CDR3 sequence is 15 residues long. The CDR3 spells CASSLAHRGRTEAFF.